Listed below are T cell receptor beta chains from one sample, sequenced in a study of T cells in Graves' hyperthyroidism and ophthalmopathy. TCRdb processed the multiplex PCR reads anew with MiXCR; each CDR3 protein has one entry. The sample has over 700,000 distinct CDR3 sequences, about 19% seen once; the top ten hold roughly 17%. The sequencing input was blood. These receptor sequences come from a woman in her forties or fifties with Graves' hyperthyroidism that later progressed to Graves' ophthalmopathy. Both conserved end residues are part of each CDR3.

CDR3,V
CASSTVGLAGEQFF,TRBV19
CASSFDLGSTEAFF,TRBV11-2
CASNLGRGLLNTEAFF,TRBV12-3/TRBV12-4
CASSFRKDTEAFF,TRBV5-5
CASSTPTGQPQHF,TRBV2
CASSPGTDLTDTQYF,TRBV11-3
CASRQETSGGADTQYF,TRBV12-3/TRBV12-4
CASSSPGGVEQFF,TRBV7-3
CASSLEQVYEQYF,TRBV5-8
CASNIGGGDEQFF,TRBV6-1
CASSATSGVVYNEQFF,TRBV9
CASSYSFDGYNEQFF,TRBV6-2/TRBV6-3
CASSEGGLLNEQFF,TRBV6-1
CASKRTTSGDEQYF,TRBV2